This T cell receptor beta chain comes out of a study of CXCR3-negative and CXCR3-positive naive CD8 T cells. Study-level findings and limits: Memory cells differed in TRBV-TRBJ usage, but naive CXCR3-negative and CXCR3-positive cells had similar usage. Much lower diversity was found in memory CD8+ cells, while both naive subsets had comparably high diversity. Relative to CXCR3-negative naive cells, CXCR3-positive naive cells had more hydrophobic TRB CDR3s.

Preparation of TRB cDNA libraries relied on 5' RACE carrying UMI labels. TCRdb processed the 5' RACE reads again and assigns one entry to each CDR3 protein, with no DNA. Its listing shows 120,000 or so distinct CDR3 sequences. Germline CDR1 reads LNHDA; CDR2 reads SQIVND (reference sequence). There are 13 residues in the CDR3. On this clonotype: Antigen unknown.

The source material was naive CXCR3+ CD8+ T cells from blood. Subset defined: CD45RO-CCR7+CD27+CD95- naive CD8+ T cells expressing CXCR3 (TNR3+). The sequence was obtained from a human donor in good health. Some clones in this sample may be carry-over from other donors' samples. The J gene is TRBJ1-1, the V gene TRBV19; no DNA is available, so the TRBD1 call from TCRdb remains unchecked. This CDR3 is CASTSQGNTEAFF.